This T cell receptor (beta chain) is drawn from a study of T-cell memory formation after mild COVID-19. Background on the study: TCR clustering was largely donor specific. Study results and caveats: CD4+ clones that contracted lay mainly in CM and EM; CD8+ ones lay in EMRA. Contracting clones from day 15 to 85 showed balanced CD4/CD8; later expanders favored CD4+.

A 5'RACE reaction primed in the constant segment made cDNA libraries of TCR alpha and TCR beta, and these carried sample barcodes and UMIs. From the 5' RACE reads, TCRdb called clonotypes with MiXCR, one entry per CDR3 protein. The sample has 250,000 to 400,000 distinct CDR3 sequences, roughly an eighth seen once. To note about this clonotype: As yet, its antigen is unknown.

The receptor was derived from a man aged 18-30 years who had mild COVID-19 (a few samples of this study predate the infection). Cell type and time point are not known. The sequencing sample was made of PBMCs or a T cell subset sorted from them (not recorded which).

The CDR3 loop is CASSLGAGRGGEAFF. CDR3 DNA: TGTGCCAGCAGCTTAGGGGCAGGGCGAGGGGGTGAAGCTTTCTTT. The chain employs TRBV7-6 and TRBJ1-1; D perhaps matches TRBD1 (6 bases). Between the trimmed V and J ends, which lost 1 base and 7 bases, there was a span of 16 bases. Per the germline V gene, CDR1 is SGHVS and CDR2 is FNYEAQ. This CDR3 comprises 15 residues.